The source of this T cell receptor (beta chain) is a study of OX40 agonist ivuxolimab in advanced cancers. Looking at the study overall: Past anti-PD-1, anti-PD-L1 or anti-CTLA-4 therapy was accepted, and approximately 37% had received some. Points from the study as a whole: Circulating CD4+ and CD8+ T cells showed clonal expansion by week 6 at 0.1 to 3.0 mg/kg. Among the lowest peripheral clonal expansion occurred in 0.1-3.0 mg/kg partial responders.

Regarding this clone: The antigen is unknown.

Blood draws occurred at baseline, cycle 4 day 1, and cycle 7 day 1. The table came from immunoSEQ multiplex PCR; TCRdb's copy has only in-frame clones and leaves some out. Here the sample spans 100,000 or so clones, 85% to 95% being singletons. The specimen was CD4+ or CD8+ T cells sorted from blood, collected in a trial of the OX40 agonist ivuxolimab. The source is an adult with an advanced solid tumor such as melanoma, head and neck, liver or kidney cancer.

The CDR3 loop reads CASSVGQTLNTEAFF. CDR3 in DNA: TGTGCCAGCAGCGTGGGACAGACGTTGAACACTGAAGCTTTCTTT. The V call is TRBV9, the J call TRBJ1-1; 7 nucleotides match TRBD1. The CDR3 has 15 residues. Trimming removed 2 bases from V and 0 bases from J; junction bases left unmatched: 4. CDR1 SGDLS and CDR2 YYNGEE come from the germline V gene.